These 7 T cell receptor beta chains came from one sample sequenced in a study of cytomegalovirus exposure and HLA in healthy donors. The PCR was carried out with 60 Vbeta primers and 13 Jbeta primers. Data came from immunoSEQ multiplex PCR; TCRdb stores just in-frame clones and leaves some out. Of about 160,000 clones in the sample, 75% were seen once. Sequenced input: PBMCs. These receptors came from a woman between 45 and 60 years old in good health and CMV-seropositive.

V usage is TRBV5-5 and J usage is TRBJ1-6, with TRBD1 identical over 8 bases. Trimming removed 4 bases from V and 0 bases from J; junction bases left unmatched: 12. This CDR3 is 19 amino acids long. Germline V gene lookup returns CDR1 SGHKS and CDR2 YYEKEE (reference sequence). The CDR3 loop is CASSPLGFTGGSYNSPLHF. DNA for the CDR3: TGTGCCAGCAGCCCATTAGGGTTTACAGGGGGCTCCTATAATTCACCCCTCCACTTT.

The gene calls are TRBV29-1 and TRBJ2-1; a weak D match, TRBD2 (7 bases). Germline values: CDR1 SQVTM, CDR2 ANQGSEA. The CDR3 totals 13 residues. V dropped 6 bases and J dropped 9 bases, with 18 bases sitting between them. DNA for the CDR3: TGCAGCGTGGCGGGGGCCACCCTTGCTGAGCAGTTCTTC. Protein sequence: CSVAGATLAEQFF.

J is TRBJ1-2 and V is TRBV2; 7 bases map to TRBD1. The CDR3 sequence is 14 residues long. CDR1 and CDR2 from the germline V gene are SNHLY and FYNNEI. Trimming cost V 7 bases and J 8 bases; bases outside gene matches: 13. In DNA form, the CDR3 reads TGTGCCAGCACAGGGACAGCTACGTTAGTAGGCTACACCTTC. Its protein product is CASTGTATLVGYTF.

The chain combines TRBV5-6 with TRBJ2-3; D might be TRBD2 (7 bases). The CDR3 length is 17 residues. CDR1 and CDR2 from the germline V gene are SGHDT and YYEEEE. The V end was cut by 4 bases, the J end by 2 bases, with 20 bases between. The CDR3 loop reads CASSLGWGGPNTDTQYF. The CDR3 coding sequence is TGTGCCAGCAGCCTGGGGTGGGGGGGGCCAAACACAGATACGCAGTATTTT.

This chain uses TRBV15 with TRBJ2-7; 12 bases fit TRBD2. Germline V gene sequence: CDR1 LNHNV, CDR2 YYDKDF (reference sequence). The J segment lost 0 bases and the V segment lost 0 bases, leaving 3 bases of the junction unmatched. This CDR3 is built from 17 residues. CDR3 sequence: CATSRDKGLAGSYEQYF. The CDR3 DNA is TGTGCCACCAGCAGAGATAAGGGACTAGCGGGCTCCTACGAGCAGTACTTC.

The chain couples TRBV6-6 to TRBJ2-5; 11 bases line up with TRBD2. The end of the DNA is better explained by TRBJ2-7, so the J call may be wrong. The CDR3 extends over 15 amino acids. From germline, CDR1 is MNHNY and CDR2 SVGAGI (reference sequence). Written as DNA, the CDR3 is TGTGCCAGCAATCGACTAGCGGGGACAACCTACGAGCAGTACTTC. It specifies CASNRLAGTTYEQYF.

The V and J genes are TRBV7-8 and TRBJ2-7; tentatively, D is TRBD1 (5 bases). The CDR3 loop spans 15 amino acids. In germline, CDR1 is SGHVS, CDR2 FQNEAQ. V lost 0 bases, J lost 6 bases, and 15 bases lay in between. CDR3 residues: CASSLALWQGSEQYF. The DNA of the CDR3 is TGTGCCAGCAGCTTAGCGCTTTGGCAGGGATCCGAGCAGTACTTC. Full variable domain (rest looked up from reference TRBV7-8 and TRBJ2-7): GAGVSQSPRYKVAKRGQDVALRCDPISGHVSLFWYQQALGQGPEFLTYFQNEAQLDKSGLPSDRFFAERPEGSVSTLKIQRTQQEDSAVYLCASSLALWQGSEQYFGPGTRLTVT.